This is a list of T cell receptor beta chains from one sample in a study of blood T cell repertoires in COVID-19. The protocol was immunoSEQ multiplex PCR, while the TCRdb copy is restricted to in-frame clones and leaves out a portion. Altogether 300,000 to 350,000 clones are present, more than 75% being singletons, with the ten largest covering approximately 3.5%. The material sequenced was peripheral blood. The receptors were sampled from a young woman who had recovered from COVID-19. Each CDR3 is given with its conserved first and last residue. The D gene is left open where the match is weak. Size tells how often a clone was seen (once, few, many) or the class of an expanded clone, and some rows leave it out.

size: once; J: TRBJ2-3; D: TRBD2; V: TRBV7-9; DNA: TGTGCCAGCACCCCTCGCGGGGGAGATACGCAGTATTTT; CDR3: CASTPRGGDTQYF
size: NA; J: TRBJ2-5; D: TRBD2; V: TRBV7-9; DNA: TGTGCCAGCACCGATAGCGGGAGGGCCAAAGAGACCCAGTACTTC; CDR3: CASTDSGRAKETQYF
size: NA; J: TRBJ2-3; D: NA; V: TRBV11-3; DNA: TGTGCCAGCAGCTCCCGGGACTCTACAGATACGCAGTATTTT; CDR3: CASSSRDSTDTQYF
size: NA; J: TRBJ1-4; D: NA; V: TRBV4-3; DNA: TGCGCCAGCAGCCGGAGCTGGGGCGGTGGAGAAAAACTGTTTTTT; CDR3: CASSRSWGGGEKLFF
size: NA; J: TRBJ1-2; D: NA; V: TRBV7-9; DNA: TGTGCCAGCAGCTTAGCCCGAGGTCTGACGAGCGATGGCTACACCTTC; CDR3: CASSLARGLTSDGYTF
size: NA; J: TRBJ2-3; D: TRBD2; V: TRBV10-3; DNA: TGTGCCATCAGCCCTAGCGGGAGGGAGTTGACAGATACGCAGTATTTT; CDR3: CAISPSGRELTDTQYF
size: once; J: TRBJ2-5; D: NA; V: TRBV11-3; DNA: TGTGCCAGCAGCTCAGGGGCGCGGGGACAGATTTACTTC; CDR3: CASSSGARGQIYF
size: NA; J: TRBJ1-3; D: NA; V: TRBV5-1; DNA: TGCGCCAGCAGCTTTTCAGGGATGACTGGAAACACCATATATTTT; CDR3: CASSFSGMTGNTIYF
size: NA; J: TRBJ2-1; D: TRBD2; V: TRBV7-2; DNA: TGTGCCAGCAGCTTTAGGCCCCCCCCCGCGGGAGTTTCCTACAATGAGCAGTTCTTC; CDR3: CASSFRPPPAGVSYNEQFF
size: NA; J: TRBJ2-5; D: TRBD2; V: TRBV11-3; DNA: TGTGCCAGCAGCATCGGGAGGGGGTCAGAGACCCAGTACTTC; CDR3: CASSIGRGSETQYF
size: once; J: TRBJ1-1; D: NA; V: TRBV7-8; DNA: TGTGCCAGCAGCTTAGTCGGTGCGGGGGAAGCTTTCTTT; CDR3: CASSLVGAGEAFF
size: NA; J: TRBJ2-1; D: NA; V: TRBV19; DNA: TGTGCCAGTAGTATGGGTCGCTATCCAGGCAATGAGCAGTTCTTC; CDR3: CASSMGRYPGNEQFF
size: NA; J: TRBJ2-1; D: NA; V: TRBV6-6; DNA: TGTGCCAGCTCGCGGGGGCGGGATATCTCCTACAATGAGCAGTTCTTC; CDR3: CASSRGRDISYNEQFF
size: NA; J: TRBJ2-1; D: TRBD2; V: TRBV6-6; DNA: TGTGCCAGCAGTTATGGCGGGAGCTCCTACAATGAGCAGTTCTTC; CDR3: CASSYGGSSYNEQFF
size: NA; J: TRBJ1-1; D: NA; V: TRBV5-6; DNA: TGTGCCAGCAGCCTAAGGACAGCTTGGGCTAGCGGAGCTTTCTTT; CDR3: CASSLRTAWASGAFF
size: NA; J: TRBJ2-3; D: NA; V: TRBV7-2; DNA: TGTGCCAGCAGCTTAGTCCCGGGAGCAAAAGATACGCAGTATTTT; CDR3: CASSLVPGAKDTQYF
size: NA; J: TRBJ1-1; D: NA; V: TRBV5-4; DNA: TGTGCCAGCAGCTCCTATAACAGGGCGCCTGAAGCTTTCTTT; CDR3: CASSSYNRAPEAFF
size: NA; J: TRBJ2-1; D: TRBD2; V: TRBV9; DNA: TGTGCCAGCAGCCCCCCACTAGCGGGGGGATCCTACAATGAGCAGTTCTTC; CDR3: CASSPPLAGGSYNEQFF